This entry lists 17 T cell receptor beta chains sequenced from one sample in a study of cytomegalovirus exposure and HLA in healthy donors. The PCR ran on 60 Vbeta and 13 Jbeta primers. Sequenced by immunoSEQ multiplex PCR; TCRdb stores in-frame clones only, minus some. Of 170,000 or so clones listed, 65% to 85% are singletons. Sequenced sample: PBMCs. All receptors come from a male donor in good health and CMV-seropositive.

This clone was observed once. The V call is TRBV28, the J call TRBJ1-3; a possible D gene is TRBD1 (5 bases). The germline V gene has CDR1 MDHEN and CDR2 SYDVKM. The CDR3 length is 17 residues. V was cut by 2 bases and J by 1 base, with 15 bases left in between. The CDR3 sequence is CASSLGAVWTSGNTIYF. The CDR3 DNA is TGTGCCAGCAGTTTAGGGGCTGTTTGGACGTCTGGAAACACCATATATTTT.

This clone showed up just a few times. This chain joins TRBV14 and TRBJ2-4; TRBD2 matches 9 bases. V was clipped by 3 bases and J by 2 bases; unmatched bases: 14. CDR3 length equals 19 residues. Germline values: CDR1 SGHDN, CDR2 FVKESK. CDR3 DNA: TGTGCCAGCAGCCACCTTTTTACCGGGACTAGCCTGACCAAAAACATTCAGTACTTC. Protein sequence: CASSHLFTGTSLTKNIQYF.

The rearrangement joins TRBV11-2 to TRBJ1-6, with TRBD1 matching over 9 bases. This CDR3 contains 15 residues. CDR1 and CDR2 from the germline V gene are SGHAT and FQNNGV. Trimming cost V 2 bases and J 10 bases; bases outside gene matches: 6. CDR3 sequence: CASSLRQGDQSPLHF. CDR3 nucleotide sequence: TGTGCCAGCAGCTTACGACAGGGGGATCAATCACCCCTCCACTTT. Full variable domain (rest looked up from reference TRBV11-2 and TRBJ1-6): EAGVAQSPRYKIIEKRQSVAFWCNPISGHATLYWYQQILGQGPKLLIQFQNNGVVDDSQLPKDRFSAERLKGVDSTLKIQPAKLEDSAVYLCASSLRQGDQSPLHFGNGTRLTVT.

The CDR3 reads CASSFPGQGLYEQYF. The CDR3 nucleotides read TGTGCCAGCAGCTTCCCGGGACAGGGGTTGTACGAGCAGTACTTC. This rearrangement joins TRBV7-8 to TRBJ2-7, with TRBD1 identical over 10 bases. This CDR3 has 15 residues. V lost 3 bases to trimming and J lost 4 bases; unmatched junction nucleotides: 6. In germline, CDR1 is SGHVS, CDR2 FQNEAQ.

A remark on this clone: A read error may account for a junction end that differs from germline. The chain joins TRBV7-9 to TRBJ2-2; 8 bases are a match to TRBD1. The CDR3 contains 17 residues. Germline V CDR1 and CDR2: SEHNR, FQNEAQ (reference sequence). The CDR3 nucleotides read TGTTCCAGCAGCTTAGGGCTCGGACAGGGCGAGTCCGGGGAGCTGTTTTTT. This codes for CSSSLGLGQGESGELFF.

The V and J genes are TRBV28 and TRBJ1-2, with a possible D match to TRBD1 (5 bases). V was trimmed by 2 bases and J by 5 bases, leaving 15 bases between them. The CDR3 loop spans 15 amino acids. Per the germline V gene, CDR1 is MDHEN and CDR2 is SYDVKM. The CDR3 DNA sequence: TGTGCCAGCAGTTTACAGGGAGGGTTTCGTTATGGCTACACCTTC. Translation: CASSLQGGFRYGYTF.

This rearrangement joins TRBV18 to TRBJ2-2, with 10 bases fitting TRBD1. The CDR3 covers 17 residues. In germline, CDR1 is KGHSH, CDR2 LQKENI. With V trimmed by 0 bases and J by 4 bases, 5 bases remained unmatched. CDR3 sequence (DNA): TGTGCCAGCTCACCACCGGGACAGGGGACGAGCACCGGGGAGCTGTTTTTT. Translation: CASSPPGQGTSTGELFF.

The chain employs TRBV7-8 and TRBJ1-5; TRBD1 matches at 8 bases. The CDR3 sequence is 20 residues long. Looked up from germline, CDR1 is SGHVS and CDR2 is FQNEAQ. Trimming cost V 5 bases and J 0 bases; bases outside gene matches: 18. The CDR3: CASSLIRGQGAPYSNQPQHF. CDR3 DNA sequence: TGTGCCAGCAGCCTCATCCGCGGACAGGGAGCCCCATATAGCAATCAGCCCCAGCATTTT.

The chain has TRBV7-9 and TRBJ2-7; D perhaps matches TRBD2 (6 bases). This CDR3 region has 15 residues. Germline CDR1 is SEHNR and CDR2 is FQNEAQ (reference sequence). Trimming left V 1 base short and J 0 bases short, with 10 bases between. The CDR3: CASSLDGSPSYEQYF. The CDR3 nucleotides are TGTGCCAGCAGCTTAGACGGGAGCCCCTCCTACGAGCAGTACTTC.

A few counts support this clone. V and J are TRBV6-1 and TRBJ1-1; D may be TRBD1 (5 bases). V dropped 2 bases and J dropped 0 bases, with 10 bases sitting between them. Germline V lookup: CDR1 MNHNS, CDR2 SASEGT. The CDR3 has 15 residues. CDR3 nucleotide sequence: TGTGCCAGCAGTGAATATGGACACCTGAACACTGAAGCTTTCTTT. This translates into CASSEYGHLNTEAFF.

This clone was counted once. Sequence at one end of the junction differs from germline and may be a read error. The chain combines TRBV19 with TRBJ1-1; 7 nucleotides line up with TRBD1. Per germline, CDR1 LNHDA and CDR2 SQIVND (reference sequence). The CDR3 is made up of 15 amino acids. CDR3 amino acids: CVSSIGGGGNTEAFF. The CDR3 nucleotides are TGTGTCAGTAGTATAGGAGGGGGCGGGAACACTGAAGCTTTCTTT.

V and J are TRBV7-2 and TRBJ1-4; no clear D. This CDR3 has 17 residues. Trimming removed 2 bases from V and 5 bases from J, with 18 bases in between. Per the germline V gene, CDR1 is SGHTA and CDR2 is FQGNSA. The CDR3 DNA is TGTGCCAGCAGCTTACTGGCCTCGTTGTCCCAAAATGAAAAACTGTTTTTT. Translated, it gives CASSLLASLSQNEKLFF.

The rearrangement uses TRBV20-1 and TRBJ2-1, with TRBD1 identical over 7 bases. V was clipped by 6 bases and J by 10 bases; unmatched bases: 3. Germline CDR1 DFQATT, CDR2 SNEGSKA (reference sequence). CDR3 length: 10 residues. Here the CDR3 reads CSAMDREQFF. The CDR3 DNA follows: TGCAGTGCCATGGACAGGGAGCAGTTCTTC.

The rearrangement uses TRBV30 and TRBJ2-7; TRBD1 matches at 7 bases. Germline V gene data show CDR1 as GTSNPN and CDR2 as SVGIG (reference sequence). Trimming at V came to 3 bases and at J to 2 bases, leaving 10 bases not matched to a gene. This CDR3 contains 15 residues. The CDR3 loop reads CAWRGRLQGTYEQYF. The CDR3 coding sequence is TGTGCCTGGAGAGGACGCCTACAGGGGACCTACGAGCAGTACTTC. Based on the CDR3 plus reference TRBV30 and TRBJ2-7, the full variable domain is SQTIHQWPATLVQPVGSPLSLECTVEGTSNPNLYWYRQAAGRGLQLLFYSVGIGQISSEVPQNLSASRPQDRQFILSSKKLLLSDSGFYLCAWRGRLQGTYEQYFGPGTRLTVT.

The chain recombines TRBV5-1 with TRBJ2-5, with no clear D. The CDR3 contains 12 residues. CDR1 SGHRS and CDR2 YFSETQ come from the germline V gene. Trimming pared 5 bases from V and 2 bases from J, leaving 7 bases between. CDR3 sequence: CASSPSQETQYF. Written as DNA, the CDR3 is TGCGCCAGCAGTCCCAGTCAAGAGACCCAGTACTTC.

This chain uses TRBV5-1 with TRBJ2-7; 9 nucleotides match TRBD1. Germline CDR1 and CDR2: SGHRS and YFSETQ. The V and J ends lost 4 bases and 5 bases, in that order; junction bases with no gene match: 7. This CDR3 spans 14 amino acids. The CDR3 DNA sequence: TGCGCCAGCAGCAAAGGACAGGGGTTCAACGAGCAGTACTTC. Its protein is CASSKGQGFNEQYF.

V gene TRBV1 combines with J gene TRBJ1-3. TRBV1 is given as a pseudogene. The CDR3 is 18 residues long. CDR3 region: CTSSALRGDSYGLGTIYF. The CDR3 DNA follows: TGCACCAGCAGCGCCCTTCGGGGAGACTCCTATGGGTTAGGCACCATATATTTT.